Below, 7 T cell receptor beta chains from the same sample are listed, as sequenced in a study of blood T cell repertoires in COVID-19. Assay used: immunoSEQ multiplex PCR; TCRdb lists only in-frame clones, some missing. The sample records under 200,000 clones, 85% to 90% being singletons. The sample was peripheral blood. The receptor set was obtained from a man between 18 and 35 years old with acute or convalescent COVID-19.

The rearrangement uses TRBV6-6 and TRBJ2-2, with a tentative D call TRBD1 (5 bases). This CDR3 is built from 13 residues. Trimming stripped 5 bases from V and 6 bases from J, with 10 bases between. CDR1 is MNHNY, CDR2 SVGAGI, per germline (reference sequence). The DNA of the CDR3 is TGTGCCAGCAGTACCCAGGGCTCCGGGGAGCTGTTTTTT. This codes for CASSTQGSGELFF.

In its sample, this clone was seen a few times. J is TRBJ1-6 and V is TRBV30, with TRBD1 matching over 7 bases. The trim removed 2 bases at V and 7 bases at J, leaving 8 bases unmatched. This CDR3 spans 15 amino acids. Germline CDR1 GTSNPN, CDR2 SVGIG (reference sequence). Here the CDR3 DNA reads TGTGCCTGGAGTATGGCGGGACAGCCGAATTCACCCCTCCACTTT. Translated, it gives CAWSMAGQPNSPLHF.

V and J are TRBV7-9 and TRBJ1-1, with TRBD1 identical over 7 bases. The germline V gene encodes CDR1 SEHNR and CDR2 FQNEAQ (reference sequence). The CDR3 runs 19 residues. V trimming: 10 bases; J trimming: 0 bases; junction bases outside the gene matches: 23. CDR3 amino acids: CAIRPPLLSGQKMNTEAFF. For the CDR3, the DNA is TGTGCCATCAGACCCCCCCTGTTATCGGGACAGAAGATGAACACTGAAGCTTTCTTT.

This clone was counted a single time. The rearrangement links TRBV12-3 or TRBV12-4 to TRBJ1-1; the D is unclear. The CDR3 extends over 12 amino acids. Trimming left V 4 bases short and J 7 bases short, with 10 bases between. The CDR3 sequence: CASSSSTDEAFF. CDR3 nucleotide sequence: TGTGCCAGCAGTTCCTCTACAGATGAAGCTTTCTTT.

V and J are TRBV3-1 (or the pseudogene TRBV3-2) and TRBJ1-5, with 7 bases identical to TRBD1. The germline CDR1 and CDR2 sequences are LGHDT and YNNKEL (reference sequence). The CDR3 is made up of 15 amino acids. The V and J ends lost 6 bases and 6 bases, in that order; junction bases with no gene match: 11. CDR3 loop: CASSPQGVESQPQHF. As DNA, the CDR3 is TGTGCCAGCAGTCCGCAGGGGGTGGAAAGTCAGCCCCAGCATTTT.

This clone came up many times. This sequence joins TRBV6-2 or TRBV6-3 and TRBJ1-6; the D is unclear. Germline CDR1 MNHEY, CDR2 SVGEGT. Trimming pared 4 bases from V and 8 bases from J, leaving 9 bases between. This CDR3 has 13 residues. The CDR3 DNA reads as TGTGCCAGCAGTTCTATCTACGATTCACCCCTCCACTTT. It is translated as CASSSIYDSPLHF.

This chain connects TRBV12-3 or TRBV12-4 to TRBJ1-1, with unresolved D. With 0 bases removed from V and 8 bases from J, the gap between germline ends came to 7 bases. This CDR3 is built from 12 residues. For the CDR3, the DNA is TGTGCCAGCAGTTTAGCGGGCAGGGAAGCTTTCTTT. It yields the protein CASSLAGREAFF.